The source of this TCR beta chain is a study of identical twins. On this clonotype itself: Its antigen is undetermined.

MiXCR, run by TCRdb on the 5' RACE reads, gives a single entry per CDR3 protein. The profile shows 450,000 or so distinct CDR3 sequences, 13% to 15% of them singletons. Regarding the study as a whole: Models, which agreed with sharing between unrelated individuals, nonetheless underestimated the out-of-frame TCR alpha sharing seen in monozygotic twins.

This CDR3 comprises 20 residues. V lost 6 bases and J lost 5; bases outside the gene matches: 26. The data also belong to a second study, concerning yellow fever vaccine responses in identical twins.

The chain recombines TRBV12-3 or TRBV12-4 with TRBJ2-5; TRBD1 matches at 8 bases. This TCR was recovered from a woman between 18 and 30 years old in good health. Sequencing was carried out using CD4+ T cells sorted from blood. CDR3 residues: CASRGQSRGLVSRKEETQYF. CDR3 sequence (DNA): TGTGCCAGCAGAGGTCAATCCAGGGGGCTAGTTTCGCGAAAAGAGGAGACCCAGTACTTC.